One and the same sample provided the 27 T cell receptor beta chains below, sequenced in a study of T cell repertoires in cytomegalovirus infection. TCRdb ran MiXCR on the reads and lists one entry per CDR3 protein. In the table there are 900,000 to 950,000 distinct CDR3 sequences, less than 40% of which are singletons. No cognate antigen is known for these TCRs. The sequencing here drew on cultured CD8+ T cells from PBMCs, taken from culture after CMV antigen stimulation. The receptor set was obtained from a human donor in good health (CMV status not recorded). Some clones in this sample may be carry-over from other donors' samples.

This clonotype has ten or more counts. Here the CDR3 reads CASSGSQGNTEAFF. CDR3 nucleotide sequence: TGTGCCAGCAGCGGGTCACAGGGGAACACTGAAGCTTTCTTT. The V call is TRBV7-9, the J call TRBJ1-1; tentative D call: TRBD1 (6 bases). The germline V gene has CDR1 SEHNR and CDR2 FQNEAQ (reference sequence). Trimming took 5 bases from V and 1 from J, leaving 11 bases between them. The length of the CDR3 is 14 residues.

The chain has TRBV27 and TRBJ1-1; D remains unclear. There are 14 residues in the CDR3. Germline V gene sequence: CDR1 MNHEY, CDR2 SMNVEV (reference sequence). Trimming took 1 base from V and 5 from J, leaving 11 bases between them. The CDR3 reads CASSLWGAETEAFF. CDR3 nucleotide sequence: TGTGCCAGCAGTTTATGGGGAGCCGAAACTGAAGCTTTCTTT.

This clonotype was detected many times. V is TRBV7-9 and J is TRBJ1-2; 10 nucleotides agree with TRBD1. Unmatched junction bases numbered 5, after V lost 1 base and J lost 3 bases. There are 16 residues in the CDR3. Germline assignment: CDR1 SEHNR and CDR2 FQNEAQ (reference sequence). CDR3 amino acids: CASSLGRGTGDYGYTF. The CDR3 bases are TGTGCCAGCAGCTTAGGGCGGGGGACAGGGGACTATGGCTACACCTTC.

This clonotype has more than one count but fewer than ten. V is TRBV29-1 and J is TRBJ2-4; no clear D. The CDR3 has 17 amino acids. Between the trimmed V and J ends, which lost 0 bases and 0 bases, there was a span of 15 bases. Germline V gene sequence: CDR1 SQVTM, CDR2 ANQGSEA. The CDR3 DNA reads TGCAGCGTTGAAGATTTGATTCCCCAAAAAGCCAAAAACATTCAGTACTTC. Translating gives CSVEDLIPQKAKNIQYF.

The chain carries TRBV27 and TRBJ1-1; D not resolved. Germline V lookup: CDR1 MNHEY, CDR2 SMNVEV (reference sequence). V was trimmed by 4 bases and J by 9 bases, leaving 18 bases between them. This CDR3 is built from 14 residues. The CDR3 region has the DNA TGTGCCAGCAGTTCCCGCGGGTTCCAGTTGAAAGCTTTCTTT. Protein product: CASSSRGFQLKAFF.

V usage is TRBV6-1 and J usage is TRBJ2-1, with 9 bases lining up with TRBD1. Germline V CDR1 and CDR2: MNHNS, SASEGT. The trim removed 1 base at V and 8 bases at J, leaving 9 bases unmatched. This CDR3 has 16 amino acids. This chain's CDR3 is CASSEDRDRVFDEQFF. CDR3 DNA: TGTGCCAGCAGTGAAGACCGGGACAGGGTATTCGATGAGCAGTTCTTC.

This clonotype has just a few counts. The rearrangement links TRBV6-6 to TRBJ1-4; perhaps TRBD1 as D (6 bases). The CDR3 has 13 residues. V was trimmed by 0 bases and J by 13 bases, leaving 12 bases between them. Germline CDR1 MNHNY, CDR2 SVGAGI (reference sequence). CDR3 sequence (DNA): TGTGCCAGCAGTTACTCGGAGCGAGGGGGACTGTTTTTT. This sequence encodes CASSYSERGGLFF.

This sequence joins TRBV2 and TRBJ2-7, with D perhaps TRBD1 (5 bases). The CDR3 loop spans 13 amino acids. Germline CDR1 is SNHLY and CDR2 is FYNNEI. V was shortened by 0 bases and J by 6 bases, with 9 bases between the two germline ends. In nucleotides, the CDR3 is TGTGCCAGCAGTGAAGCGAGGACACGCGAGCAGTACTTC. Translating it yields CASSEARTREQYF.

A word on this clonotype: It may be a read error: a sequence one base away is much more abundant. V is TRBV7-9 and J is TRBJ2-2; D is unclear. This CDR3 is built from 14 residues. In germline, CDR1 is SEHNR, CDR2 FQNEAQ (reference sequence). The CDR3 reads CAGSARWVTGELFF. The CDR3 DNA is TGTGCCGGCAGCGCGCGATGGGTCACCGGGGAGCTGTTTTTT.

This clonotype was seen a few times. CDR3 loop: CASSLWGSSVEKGETQYF. The CDR3 region has the DNA TGTGCCAGCAGCTTGTGGGGGTCTAGCGTAGAAAAGGGAGAGACCCAGTACTTC. The V call is TRBV7-6, the J call TRBJ2-5; D is perhaps TRBD2 (6 bases). From germline, CDR1 is SGHVS and CDR2 FNYEAQ. Trimming removed 3 bases at V and 4 bases at J, with 24 bases between. The CDR3 length is 18 residues.

This clonotype appeared many times. V usage is TRBV4-1 and J usage is TRBJ1-2, with D perhaps matching TRBD1 (5 bases). Germline lookup yields CDR1 MGHRA and CDR2 YSYEKL. Between the trimmed V and J ends, which lost 1 base and 3 bases, there was a span of 12 bases. The CDR3 has 15 amino acids. The CDR3 DNA is TGCGCCAGCAGCCAAGCCCCCGGGGGGGACTATGGCTACACCTTC. The encoded protein is CASSQAPGGDYGYTF.

V is TRBV6-2 or TRBV6-3 and J is TRBJ1-1; 11 bases match TRBD1. Germline CDR1 reads MNHEY; CDR2 reads SVGEGT. J gave up 10 bases and V 6 bases, and 13 bases lay outside the gene matches. The CDR3 contains 15 residues. This CDR3 reads CASRHPGGQGAVAFF. The CDR3 coding sequence is TGTGCCAGCAGACACCCTGGCGGACAGGGGGCCGTAGCTTTCTTT.

The chain uses TRBV6-6 and TRBJ2-7; 8 bases match TRBD1. V was pared by 6 bases and J by 6 bases, with 10 bases of the junction left unmatched. This CDR3 contains 14 residues. The germline CDR1 and CDR2 sequences are MNHNY and SVGAGI (reference sequence). CDR3 sequence: CASRTGENRGEQYV. For the CDR3, the DNA is TGTGCCAGCAGGACAGGGGAAAATCGGGGCGAGCAGTACGTC.

The V and J genes are TRBV24-1 and TRBJ1-5, with D perhaps TRBD1 (6 bases). Germline loops: CDR1 KGHDR, CDR2 SFDVKD. V dropped 1 base and J dropped 5 bases, with 23 bases sitting between them. CDR3 length equals 19 residues. CDR3 bases: TGTGCCACCAGTGATTTAGGTTCACAGGGAAGTAGGGCCTATCAGCCCCAGCATTTT. Its protein product is CATSDLGSQGSRAYQPQHF.

The chain recombines TRBV5-1 with TRBJ2-3, with unresolved D. The CDR3 length is 16 residues. The germline V gene has CDR1 SGHRS and CDR2 YFSETQ. Between the trimmed V and J ends, which lost 0 bases and 2 bases, there was a span of 13 bases. The CDR3 protein is CASSLADGDPTDTQYF. The CDR3 region has the DNA TGCGCCAGCAGCTTGGCCGATGGGGATCCCACAGATACGCAGTATTTT.

V gene TRBV6-4 combines with J gene TRBJ1-2, with D possibly TRBD1 on 6 matching bases. CDR1 and CDR2 (germline): MRHNA, SNTAGT. Trimming stripped 3 bases from V and 5 bases from J, with 16 bases between. The CDR3 spans 15 residues. The CDR3 DNA reads TGTGCCAGCAGTGAGACCACAGGGAAAGGATATGGCTACACCTTC. Translating it yields CASSETTGKGYGYTF.

The gene calls are TRBV15 and TRBJ1-2; no reliable D call. CDR1 and CDR2 from the germline V gene are LNHNV and YYDKDF (reference sequence). V lost 6 bases to trimming and J lost 2 bases, with 13 bases between them. This CDR3 is 14 amino acids long. CDR3 sequence: CATSLTPLNYGYTF. The CDR3 nucleotides are TGTGCCACCAGTCTCACACCGTTAAACTATGGCTACACCTTC.

This clonotype was seen a handful of times. J is TRBJ2-7 and V is TRBV7-8; 8 bases match TRBD1. J gave up 5 bases and V 5 bases, and 8 bases lay outside the gene matches. Germline V gene sequence: CDR1 SGHVS, CDR2 FQNEAQ. The CDR3 spans 14 residues. CDR3 loop: CASSVDRGGHEQYF. DNA of the CDR3: TGTGCCAGCAGCGTCGACAGGGGCGGCCACGAGCAGTACTTC.

The chain combines TRBV5-4 with TRBJ2-7; 9 bases agree with TRBD1. Trimming removed 4 bases from V and 4 bases from J; junction bases left unmatched: 9. The CDR3 totals 15 residues. Looked up from germline, CDR1 is SGHNT and CDR2 is YYREEE (reference sequence). The CDR3 loop is CASSGGTGLVYEQYF. The CDR3 nucleotides read TGTGCCAGCAGCGGGGGGACAGGGCTAGTATACGAGCAGTACTTC.

This chain uses TRBV13 with TRBJ2-7, with 10 bases matching TRBD1. Germline CDR1 reads PRHDT; CDR2 reads FYEKMQ (reference sequence). The trim removed 5 bases at V and 6 bases at J, leaving 10 bases unmatched. The CDR3 is 15 residues long. In DNA form, the CDR3 reads TGTGCCAGCAGCCAGTCCGGGACAGGGGTGTTCGAGCAGTACTTC. It is translated as CASSQSGTGVFEQYF.

V usage is TRBV4-1 and J usage is TRBJ1-1; maybe TRBD1 (6 bases). CDR1 is MGHRA and CDR2 is YSYEKL in the germline V gene. V was clipped by 0 bases and J by 1 base, with 12 bases between them. The CDR3 totals 16 residues. As DNA, the CDR3 is TGCGCCAGCAGCCAAGAACCCGGGACACCGAACACTGAAGCTTTCTTT. Its translation: CASSQEPGTPNTEAFF.

This sequence joins TRBV3-1 and TRBJ2-2; 12 bases map to TRBD2. The germline CDR1 and CDR2 sequences are LGHDT and YNNKEL (reference sequence). V dropped 4 bases and J dropped 2; count of bases not matched to a gene: 11. CDR3 length: 19 residues. CDR3 sequence (DNA): TGTGCCAGCAGCCCGGACAGACTAGCGGGGGTACCCAACACCGGGGAGCTGTTTTTT. Amino acid sequence: CASSPDRLAGVPNTGELFF.

V gene TRBV29-1 combines with J gene TRBJ1-2, with 7 bases identical to TRBD1. This CDR3 is built from 12 residues. Germline CDR1 is SQVTM and CDR2 is ANQGSEA. The trim removed 2 bases at V and 7 bases at J, leaving 4 bases unmatched. The CDR3 DNA reads TGCAGCGTTGAAACAGGGGATTCTGGCTACACCTTC. It encodes CSVETGDSGYTF.

This clonotype has a handful of counts. The chain is built from TRBV27 and TRBJ2-7, with TRBD1 identical over 7 bases. Per the germline V gene, CDR1 is MNHEY and CDR2 is SMNVEV (reference sequence). V was pared by 9 bases and J by 3 bases, with 11 bases of the junction left unmatched. The CDR3 is 14 amino acids. As DNA, the CDR3 is TGTGCCAGTTCGCCCCGGGACAGTAACTACGAGCAGTACTTC. Protein product: CASSPRDSNYEQYF.

This clonotype was observed a handful of times. This chain links TRBV14 with TRBJ1-4; D is perhaps TRBD1 (5 bases). Trimming removed 0 bases from V and 8 bases from J, with 22 bases in between. CDR1 SGHDN and CDR2 FVKESK come from the germline V gene. The CDR3 loop spans 18 amino acids. The CDR3 spells CASSQDSSWKRWDEKLFF. The CDR3 DNA sequence: TGTGCCAGCAGCCAAGATTCGTCGTGGAAGAGGTGGGACGAAAAACTGTTTTTT.

V gene TRBV3-1 combines with J gene TRBJ1-2; unclear D gene. Germline V gene lookup returns CDR1 LGHDT and CDR2 YNNKEL (reference sequence). The CDR3 is 16 amino acids. Trimming left V 0 bases short and J 5 bases short, with 16 bases between. CDR3 nucleotide sequence: TGTGCCAGCAGCCAAGATCGAGGCAGCCTGAAGTATGGCTACACCTTC. Amino acid sequence: CASSQDRGSLKYGYTF.

There are a few counts of this clonotype. The chain carries TRBV27 and TRBJ2-7; D is uncertain. The CDR3 spans 14 residues. V shed 5 bases and J shed 2 bases, with 13 bases lying between them. Per germline, CDR1 MNHEY and CDR2 SMNVEV (reference sequence). The CDR3: CASSPPQRTYEQYF. CDR3 DNA: TGTGCCAGCAGTCCCCCCCAGAGAACCTACGAGCAGTACTTC.